This T cell receptor (beta chain) was retrieved from a study of Graves' ophthalmopathy and Graves' hyperthyroidism (dated by TCRdb to 2016 to 2018). For context, the study as a whole: Peripheral blood samples were taken at the time of initial diagnosis, before any treatment was given. To tell Graves' ophthalmopathy apart from Graves' hyperthyroidism, and to predict which patients would progress to ophthalmopathy, the study relied on TCR beta repertoire signatures. In total, approximately 130 blood samples were TCR-sequenced: approximately 42 ophthalmopathy, approximately 75 hyperthyroidism and about 17 hyperthyroidism-to-ophthalmopathy patients. To explore V-J signatures that distinguish ophthalmopathy from hyperthyroidism, a discovery set of 100 patients was enrolled, made up of 40 to 45 with ophthalmopathy and 55 to 65 with stable hyperthyroidism. The independent validation cohort included approximately 19 hyperthyroidism patients plus 17 patients who later progressed from hyperthyroidism to ophthalmopathy. In roughly 6 hyperthyroidism patients, the T-cell repertoires found in thyroid tissue were compared with those found in blood. Following sampling, methimazole starting at 30 mg daily was administered to hyperthyroidism patients, and high-dose intravenous methylprednisolone was administered to ophthalmopathy patients. For training and testing, the 100 or so patients in the discovery cohort were randomly divided in a 7:3 ratio.

The paper as a whole reports these results and caveats: In cross-validation, the 13-signature model distinguished ophthalmopathy from stable hyperthyroidism with 85% to 90% sensitivity and nearly 82% specificity, and in the test set the corresponding values were roughly 80% and 75%. Among expanded thyroid clonotypes with frequency above 0.001, most also showed up in blood, which suggests that blood repertoires may reflect the thyroid immune response. No statistical method was used to predetermine the sample size, and group allocation was not hidden from the investigators. In validation, the model predicted ophthalmopathy progression with about 70% sensitivity and 72.22% specificity; some twelve predicted patients were CT-confirmed with GO in a median of about 7.1 months.

This clonotype was observed many times. Its antigen specificity is not known. No base quality values were provided; no much bigger clone lies one nucleotide off. The germline V and J ends show losses of 7 bases and 1 base respectively, and no gene match explains 10 bases of the junction. The CDR3 goes from the cysteine to the phenylalanine over 15 residues. Of all the DNA, just the CDR3 is kept, 45 bases in frame from base 1. From the germline V gene, CDR1 is MDHEN and CDR2 is SYDVKM. Patients with ophthalmopathy had moderately to severely active disease, with a Clinical Activity Score of 3 or more, a NOSPECS grade of 4 or more, and a disease duration of less than 3 months. Patients with other autoimmune diseases, uncontrolled infections, pregnancy or lactation were excluded. Diagnosis was based on clinical symptoms, serum thyroxine, TRAb, thyroid ultrasound and orbital computed tomography. PBMCs were isolated from roughly 10 ml of fresh peripheral blood by Ficoll-Paque density gradient centrifugation. Trizol reagent was used to extract the total RNA, and its quality was then checked on an Agilent 2100 Bioanalyzer.

For repertoire sequencing, the TCR beta CDR3 regions were amplified from RNA transcripts. HTBI primers and the Qiagen OneStep RT-PCR kit were used in a first-round RT-PCR, which was followed by a second-round multiplex PCR, size selection and purification. Libraries were sequenced paired-end with 100 bp reads on an Illumina HiSeq2000. The authors processed their data as follows. SOAPnuke was used to process the reads, removing any read that contained adapters or uncalled bases, had a mean Phred below 15, or lacked an exact match to the constant primer or identifier. High-quality paired reads were merged with COPE v1.2.5. Each unique nucleotide sequence was defined as a clonotype, and clonotypes were aligned to IMGT TRB V, D and J references with MiTCR v1.1. Only V-J combinations with frequency above 0.0001 were analysed, covering 99% to 99.2% of repertoires. For each V-J combination, a TCR clonal expansion and chaos score was defined as F50 clonal expansion divided by the chaos observed in the TCRdist matrix. Features were reduced by Welch's t-statistics and random forest to approximately 13 V-J combinations, which fed a naive Bayes classifier. Thyroid-blood repertoire similarity was quantified with the Morisita-Horn index. TCRdb trimmed the raw reads at Q25, called clones with MiXCR and kept productive beta chains. Here each entry gathers all rows of one CDR3 protein and keeps the most common genes and DNA. The V and J calls follow TCRdb's processing rather than the paper's. In this sample the table shows about 400,000 distinct CDR3 sequences, around 18% of which occur a single time. The ten largest clones capture 1.5% to 2% of the sample.

This receptor was obtained from a woman aged 18-29 years with Graves' ophthalmopathy. Donor details come from another sample of the same person, matched by shared clones. The sequencing input was peripheral blood. The chain is assembled from TRBV28 and TRBJ2-7, with 7 middle bases fitting TRBD2. The nucleotide sequence reads TGTGCCAGCATACCCATAGCCGGGGGGTCCTACGAGCAGTACTTC. Translated, this is CASIPIAGGSYEQYF.